What follows are 30 T cell receptor beta chains derived from one specimen sequenced in a study of cytomegalovirus exposure and HLA in healthy donors (dated by TCRdb to about 2017). To prepare the library, the immunoSEQ multiplex PCR assay was applied. As stored in TCRdb, this immuneACCESS dataset retains in-frame rearrangements with V and J assigned. A fraction of the clones does not appear; measured against another copy, unresolved V genes explain less than half of the discrepancy, and the remainder lacks a known reason. This sample is represented by 95,000 to 120,000 clones; almost 96% of them were singletons. The ten largest make up 0.67% of the sample. The sample taken for sequencing was PBMCs. The receptors were sampled from a woman aged 18-30 years in good health and CMV-seronegative.

The V and J genes are TRBV7-9 and TRBJ2-1; D is possibly TRBD2 (7 bases). Per the germline V gene, CDR1 is SEHNR and CDR2 is FQNEAQ (reference sequence). The CDR3 sequence is 17 residues long. The V end was cut by 3 bases, the J end by 8 bases, with 23 bases between. CDR3 nucleotides: TGTGCCAGCAGCTTGGGTGGGGGGGCCCCGGCGGCGTATGAGCAGTTCTTC. Translated, it gives CASSLGGGAPAAYEQFF.

As regards this clone: Within the sample, other DNA sequences also encode this same CDR3. The J gene is TRBJ1-1, the V gene TRBV27; the D is unclear. The ends were cut back, 3 bases at V and 2 bases at J, with 7 bases in the middle. The CDR3 is 13 amino acids. Germline V CDR1 and CDR2: MNHEY, SMNVEV (reference sequence). The CDR3 spells CASSFPGNTEAFF. The CDR3 nucleotides are TGTGCCAGCAGTTTTCCTGGCAACACTGAAGCTTTCTTT.

The chain links TRBV9 to TRBJ2-3; 8 bases agree with TRBD2. This CDR3 has 15 residues. CDR1 and CDR2 (germline): SGDLS, YYNGEE. J was trimmed by 4 bases and V by 5 bases; bases with no gene match: 9. DNA for the CDR3: TGTGCCAGCAGTACGGGACTAGGGGTTGCAGATACGCAGTATTTT. Translated: CASSTGLGVADTQYF.

This chain joins TRBV9 and TRBJ1-1, with D perhaps TRBD1 (5 bases). Germline CDR1 is SGDLS and CDR2 is YYNGEE. Between the trimmed V and J ends, which lost 5 bases and 0 bases, there was a span of 14 bases. The CDR3 consists of 15 residues. Here the CDR3 reads CASRAQTEMNTEAFF. The CDR3, as DNA: TGTGCCAGCAGGGCCCAGACAGAGATGAACACTGAAGCTTTCTTT.

This chain links TRBV5-6 with TRBJ1-1, with TRBD1 as a possible D gene (5 bases). The ends were cut back, 4 bases at V and 2 bases at J, with 15 bases in the middle. This CDR3 contains 15 residues. CDR1 SGHDT and CDR2 YYEEEE come from the germline V gene. CDR3 coding DNA: TGTGCCAGCAGCCACTGGCCAGGGCCCAACACTGAAGCTTTCTTT. It yields the protein CASSHWPGPNTEAFF.

V gene TRBV9 combines with J gene TRBJ2-1, with TRBD1 matching 7 bases. The CDR3 is 15 amino acids. The trim removed 0 bases at V and 3 bases at J, leaving 3 bases unmatched. Germline-derived CDR1 and CDR2 are SGDLS and YYNGEE. CDR3 sequence (DNA): TGTGCCAGCAGCGTAGGGACAGGTAGCTACAATGAGCAGTTCTTC. It is translated as CASSVGTGSYNEQFF.

This clone was seen a single time. The chain combines TRBV11-3 with TRBJ2-1, with D tentatively TRBD2 (5 bases). The germline gives CDR1 SGHNT, CDR2 YENEEA. The V gene lost 0 bases and the J gene lost 7 bases, with 16 bases spanning the gap. The CDR3 sequence is 16 residues long. CDR3 coding DNA: TGTGCCAGCAGCTTAGATGCTCAGGCGGGCGAGAATGAGCAGTTCTTC. As protein: CASSLDAQAGENEQFF.

The V call is TRBV25-1, the J call TRBJ2-3, with 8 bases lining up with TRBD2. Germline V CDR1 and CDR2: MGHDK, SYGVNS. This CDR3 is 16 amino acids long. Trimming removed 1 base from V and 3 bases from J; junction bases left unmatched: 6. CDR3 loop: CASSEFSGGVTDTQYF. The CDR3 DNA reads as TGTGCCAGCAGTGAATTCTCGGGGGGGGTTACAGATACGCAGTATTTT.

The chain recombines TRBV6-5 with TRBJ1-3; no clear D gene. CDR3 length: 15 residues. Germline V gene data show CDR1 as MNHEY and CDR2 as SVGAGI. Between the trimmed V and J ends, which lost 3 bases and 2 bases, there was a span of 11 bases. CDR3 amino acids: CASSYHEVAGNTIYF. The CDR3 region has the DNA TGTGCCAGCAGTTATCACGAGGTGGCTGGAAACACCATATATTTT.

The rearrangement joins TRBV7-8 to TRBJ1-5; 7 bases align to TRBD1. J gave up 3 bases and V 2 bases, and 4 bases lay outside the gene matches. The CDR3 runs 15 residues. Germline-derived CDR1 and CDR2 are SGHVS and FQNEAQ. The CDR3: CASSLSQGINQPQHF. The CDR3 DNA reads as TGTGCCAGCAGCTTATCACAGGGGATCAATCAGCCCCAGCATTTT.

The gene calls are TRBV28 and TRBJ1-2; 10 bases agree with TRBD1. Germline assignment: CDR1 MDHEN and CDR2 SYDVKM. The CDR3 consists of 17 residues. After removal of 2 bases from V and 4 bases from J, the junction contained 10 bases not matched to a gene. The CDR3 here is CASSLRQGQGRAYGYTF. The CDR3 DNA is TGTGCCAGCAGTTTACGCCAGGGACAGGGGAGAGCCTATGGCTACACCTTC.

This chain links TRBV28 with TRBJ1-4; 10 positions agree with TRBD1. The CDR3 covers 16 residues. V shed 2 bases and J 8 bases; nucleotides not matched to a gene: 8. Germline V gene data show CDR1 as MDHEN and CDR2 as SYDVKM. CDR3 in amino acids: CASSLVTGTGDEKLFF. CDR3 in DNA: TGTGCCAGCAGTTTAGTGACCGGGACAGGGGACGAAAAACTGTTTTTT.

This CDR3 is CASSPDTAPDTQYF. DNA of the CDR3: TGTGCCAGCTCACCTGACACTGCCCCAGATACGCAGTATTTT. The chain couples TRBV18 to TRBJ2-3; D is unclear. Trimming removed 3 bases from V and 4 bases from J, with 11 bases in between. The length of the CDR3 is 14 residues. The germline gives CDR1 KGHSH, CDR2 LQKENI.

The chain joins TRBV6-1 to TRBJ2-7, with D possibly being TRBD1 (6 bases). The CDR3 extends over 14 amino acids. Trimming removed 3 bases from V and 2 bases from J, with 11 bases in between. Germline V CDR1 and CDR2: MNHNS, SASEGT. CDR3 sequence (DNA): TGTGCCAGCAGTGAGTACAGGGTGACCTACGAGCAGTACTTC. Amino acids: CASSEYRVTYEQYF.

V and J are TRBV4-1 and TRBJ1-6; 10 nucleotides line up with TRBD1. The J segment lost 8 bases and the V segment lost 4 bases, leaving 11 bases of the junction unmatched. CDR1 is MGHRA and CDR2 is YSYEKL in the germline V gene. CDR3 size: 17 residues. CDR3: CASSPDETGTGDSPLHF. In DNA, the CDR3 is TGCGCCAGCAGCCCCGACGAAACCGGGACAGGGGATTCACCCCTCCACTTT.

The chain employs TRBV9 and TRBJ1-2; D gene unclear. The germline V gene encodes CDR1 SGDLS and CDR2 YYNGEE. The CDR3 runs to 15 residues. The V gene lost 0 bases and the J gene lost 0 bases, with 9 bases spanning the gap. The CDR3: CASSVAGRANYGYTF. CDR3 DNA: TGTGCCAGCAGCGTAGCGGGAAGAGCTAACTATGGCTACACCTTC.

This clone was counted once. The CDR3 bases are TGTGCCAGCAGCGTGGACAGGGGAGGCAATCAGCCCCAGCATTTT. Protein sequence: CASSVDRGGNQPQHF. The chain links TRBV6-1 to TRBJ1-5; 9 nucleotides agree with TRBD1. J gave up 2 bases and V 6 bases, and 5 bases lay outside the gene matches. The CDR3 is 15 residues long. Germline V lookup: CDR1 MNHNS, CDR2 SASEGT.

This chain uses TRBV5-1 with TRBJ1-6; D unclear. Between the trimmed V and J ends, which lost 5 bases and 9 bases, there was a span of 15 bases. Per the germline V gene, CDR1 is SGHRS and CDR2 is YFSETQ. This CDR3 spans 14 amino acids. The CDR3 here is CASRFEQVSSPLHF. Written as DNA, the CDR3 is TGCGCCAGCAGGTTTGAACAAGTCAGTTCACCCCTCCACTTT.

CDR3 amino acids: CASSQDRGGLAGSQETQYF. The CDR3 DNA reads as TGCGCCAGCAGCCAAGATCGTGGGGGGCTAGCGGGGTCCCAAGAGACCCAGTACTTC. The chain links TRBV4-3 to TRBJ2-5, with 9 bases identical to TRBD2. Losses at the gene ends were 0 bases for V and 1 base for J; bases not matched to a gene: 12. The CDR3 has 19 amino acids. Germline V gene lookup returns CDR1 LGHNA and CDR2 YSLEER.

V and J are TRBV2 and TRBJ2-7; D unclear. Trimming stripped 3 bases from V and 4 bases from J, with 4 bases between. This CDR3 has 11 amino acids. The germline V gene encodes CDR1 SNHLY and CDR2 FYNNEI. CDR3 in DNA: TGTGCCAGCAGTGATATGTACGAGCAGTACTTC. Protein product: CASSDMYEQYF.

V gene TRBV5-4 combines with J gene TRBJ2-1; D perhaps matches TRBD2 (6 bases). Trimming removed 1 base at V and 6 bases at J, with 11 bases between. The CDR3 has 14 amino acids. Germline V gene lookup returns CDR1 SGHNT and CDR2 YYREEE (reference sequence). The chain's CDR3 is CASSLNGGRNEQFF. In nucleotides, the CDR3 is TGTGCCAGCAGCTTGAACGGGGGTCGCAATGAGCAGTTCTTC.

The V and J genes are TRBV9 and TRBJ1-5, with 8 bases that match TRBD1. Germline CDR1 reads SGDLS; CDR2 reads YYNGEE. The J segment lost 2 bases and the V segment lost 4 bases, leaving 5 bases of the junction unmatched. The CDR3 loop spans 15 amino acids. The CDR3 sequence is CASSPQGQGNQPQHF. For the CDR3, the DNA is TGTGCCAGCAGCCCCCAGGGACAGGGCAATCAGCCCCAGCATTTT.

This chain connects TRBV2 to TRBJ2-7; 10 bases line up with TRBD1. Unmatched junction bases numbered 12, after V lost 6 bases and J lost 7 bases. The CDR3 covers 15 residues. In germline, CDR1 is SNHLY, CDR2 FYNNEI. In DNA, the CDR3 is TGTGCCAGCAGGGTCGGGACAGGGGTCAACGAGGAGCAGTACTTC. It specifies CASRVGTGVNEEQYF. Full variable domain (outside the CDR3, taken from reference TRBV2 and TRBJ2-7): EPEVTQTPSHQVTQMGQEVILRCVPISNHLYFYWYRQILGQKVEFLVSFYNNEISEKSEIFDDQFSVERPDGSNFTLKIRSTKLEDSAMYFCASRVGTGVNEEQYFGPGTRLTVT.

The chain recombines TRBV6-5 with TRBJ1-3; D is perhaps TRBD1 (6 bases). V lost 6 bases, J lost 3 bases, and 12 bases lay in between. Per germline, CDR1 MNHEY and CDR2 SVGAGI. This CDR3 comprises 14 residues. As DNA, the CDR3 is TGTGCCAGCAGGCGGGGGCAGGATGGAAACACCATATATTTT. This gives the protein CASRRGQDGNTIYF.

This sequence joins TRBV4-1 and TRBJ2-7; D possibly corresponds to TRBD2 (6 bases). Trimming removed 1 base at V and 12 bases at J, with 25 bases between. Per germline, CDR1 MGHRA and CDR2 YSYEKL. This CDR3 contains 16 residues. CDR3 DNA: TGCGCCAGCAGCCAAGGACAAGGACGGCCGGAGGGCGAGTCGTACTTC. It translates to CASSQGQGRPEGESYF.

DNA for the CDR3: TGTGCCACCAGCCCGGCAGGGTGGGAGACCCAGTACTTC. Amino acid sequence: CATSPAGWETQYF. The V and J genes are TRBV15 and TRBJ2-5; the D gene is possibly TRBD1 (5 bases). Germline-derived CDR1 and CDR2 are LNHNV and YYDKDF (reference sequence). The CDR3 runs to 13 residues. V was pared by 5 bases and J by 5 bases, with 12 bases between.

The V and J genes are TRBV7-9 and TRBJ2-2; D not resolved. The V end lost 5 bases, the J end lost 5 bases, and 9 bases lay between the germline ends. The germline CDR1 and CDR2 sequences are SEHNR and FQNEAQ (reference sequence). The CDR3 length is 13 residues. DNA for the CDR3: TGTGCCAGCAGCACTCCCGGGACCGGGGAGCTGTTTTTT. Amino acids: CASSTPGTGELFF.

The chain links TRBV7-3 to TRBJ2-6, with 10 positions matching TRBD1. The CDR3 sequence is 20 residues long. V shed 0 bases, J shed 3 bases, and the junction held 11 bases outside the gene matches. Germline values: CDR1 SGHTA, CDR2 FQGTGA. The CDR3: CASSLTPGQGVSGGANVLTF. CDR3 in DNA: TGTGCCAGCAGCTTAACCCCCGGACAGGGGGTTAGTGGTGGGGCCAACGTCCTGACTTTC.

A single count supports this clone. The DNA for the CDR3 is TGTGCCATCAGTCACAGGGGGAATTCACCCCTCCACTTT. Translated: CAISHRGNSPLHF. The rearrangement uses TRBV10-3 and TRBJ1-6, with 8 bases aligning to TRBD1. With V trimmed by 5 bases and J by 7 bases, 1 base remained unmatched. Per germline, CDR1 ENHRY and CDR2 SYGVKD. The CDR3 is made up of 13 amino acids.

This clone was detected once. This chain uses TRBV11-3 with TRBJ2-1; 12 nucleotides align to TRBD2. V lost 5 bases to trimming and J lost 6 bases; unmatched junction nucleotides: 2. Looked up from germline, CDR1 is SGHNT and CDR2 is YENEEA. The CDR3 contains 14 residues. The CDR3 bases are TGTGCCAGCAGCCTAGCGGGGGGGATCAATGAGCAGTTCTTC. This translates into CASSLAGGINEQFF.